This T cell receptor (beta chain) appears in the sequencing data of a study of monozygotic twins with inflammatory bowel disease. Points from the study as a whole: Evidence failed to back one strong IBD-linked signal or clonotype.

The CDR3 has 12 amino acids. Looked up from germline, CDR1 is LNHDA and CDR2 is SQIVND (reference sequence). To note about this clonotype: Antigen unknown.

Following a re-call of the 5' RACE reads, TCRdb has one entry per CDR3 protein and lacks DNA. Its listing shows hundreds of thousands of distinct CDR3 sequences. Donors each contributed one blood sample measuring less than 3 ml. What was sequenced was blood. This receptor was taken from a human donor with ulcerative colitis or Crohn's disease, or a healthy co-twin of an affected twin (not recorded which). The chain combines TRBV19 with TRBJ2-4; TCRdb's assignment of TRBD1 cannot be checked, as there is no DNA. The CDR3 reads CASSIRENIQYF.